A selection of T cell receptor beta chains follows, all from one sample in a study of blood T cell repertoires in COVID-19. Produced via immunoSEQ multiplex PCR; TCRdb's table is partial and in-frame only. Of 200,000 to 300,000 clones listed, roughly 82% were seen once; the top ten hold roughly 4.7%. The sample was peripheral blood. The receptors were sampled from a woman aged 65 to 85 with acute or convalescent COVID-19. Both conserved end residues are part of each CDR3. D genes are given only for firm matches. Size values are once, few and many counts, or a class for expanded clones, and some rows have none.

V	size	D	J	CDR3	DNA
TRBV27	-	-	TRBJ2-2	CASKIRGRGTGELFF	TGTGCCAGCAAAATTAGGGGAAGGGGAACCGGGGAGCTGTTTTTT
TRBV7-8	-	TRBD1	TRBJ1-1	CASSLRSAGQGVGTEAFF	TGTGCCAGCAGCTTACGGTCGGCGGGACAGGGGGTTGGAACTGAAGCTTTCTTT
TRBV2	-	-	TRBJ2-2	CASSEGTVNTGELFF	TGTGCCAGCAGTGAAGGGACAGTGAACACCGGGGAGCTGTTTTTT
TRBV3-1/TRBV3-2	-	-	TRBJ1-6	CASSQETSYNSPLHF	TGTGCCAGCAGCCAAGAAACCAGCTATAATTCACCCCTCCACTTT
TRBV5-6	-	-	TRBJ1-2	CASSLEQGYGYTF	TGTGCCAGCAGCTTGGAACAGGGTTATGGCTACACCTTC
TRBV9	-	-	TRBJ2-5	CASSVVGGIQETQYF	TGTGCCAGCAGCGTAGTCGGAGGAATCCAAGAGACCCAGTACTTC
TRBV10-3	-	-	TRBJ1-5	CAISKGSLEGQPQHF	TGTGCCATCAGTAAGGGGTCCCTGGAGGGTCAGCCCCAGCATTTT
TRBV19	-	TRBD1	TRBJ1-5	CASSSGQGVLNQPQHF	TGTGCCAGTAGTTCGGGACAGGGAGTTCTCAATCAGCCCCAGCATTTT
TRBV7-2	-	TRBD2	TRBJ2-7	CASSLAAGVSYEQYF	TGTGCCAGCAGCTTAGCAGCGGGGGTCTCCTACGAGCAGTACTTC
TRBV24-1	-	-	TRBJ2-3	CATSDPRGGRGADTQYF	TGTGCCACCAGTGACCCCCGCGGAGGGAGGGGGGCAGATACGCAGTATTTT
TRBV6-2/TRBV6-3	-	TRBD2	TRBJ2-7	CASSSTSGGAYEQYF	TGTGCCAGCAGTTCGACTAGCGGGGGGGCCTACGAGCAGTACTTC
TRBV20-1	-	TRBD1	TRBJ1-2	CSASRGLDGYTF	TGCAGTGCTAGTAGGGGGCTCGATGGCTACACCTTC
TRBV14	-	TRBD2	TRBJ2-3	CASSPPGGGADTQYF	TGTGCCAGCAGCCCCCCGGGGGGTGGTGCAGATACGCAGTATTTT
TRBV5-1	-	TRBD1	TRBJ2-3	CASSWGQLGSTDTQYF	TGCGCCAGCAGCTGGGGACAGTTGGGGAGCACAGATACGCAGTATTTT
TRBV5-5	-	TRBD1	TRBJ2-3	CASSWTGTDTQYF	TGTGCCAGCAGCTGGACAGGAACAGATACGCAGTATTTT
TRBV19	few	-	TRBJ2-7	CASSSQAYGQYF	TGTGCCAGTAGTAGCCAGGCCTATGGGCAGTACTTC
TRBV19	-	TRBD2	TRBJ2-1	CASRTGLAHDEQFF	TGTGCCAGTAGAACGGGACTAGCACACGATGAGCAGTTCTTC
TRBV4-2	-	-	TRBJ1-3	CASSQGGGRRNTIYF	TGTGCCAGCAGCCAAGGGGGGGGGCGCAGAAACACCATATATTTT
TRBV3-1/TRBV3-2	-	-	TRBJ1-4	CASSLEGGTNEKLFF	TGTGCCAGCAGCCTGGAGGGTGGAACTAATGAAAAACTGTTTTTT
TRBV10-3	-	-	TRBJ1-2	CAISESVRGNYGYTF	TGTGCCATCAGTGAGTCGGTGAGGGGGAACTATGGCTACACCTTC
TRBV6-1	-	TRBD1	TRBJ2-3	CASSEGGTGLTDTQYF	TGTGCCAGCAGTGAAGGGGGGACAGGGCTGACAGATACGCAGTATTTT
TRBV24-1	-	TRBD1	TRBJ1-5	CATIIPGQDTNSNQPQHF	TGTGCCACCATCATTCCGGGACAGGACACGAATAGCAATCAGCCCCAGCATTTT
TRBV24-1	-	-	TRBJ2-3	CATSDPSRPPSTDTQYF	TGTGCCACCAGTGACCCTTCGCGGCCCCCTAGCACAGATACGCAGTATTTT
TRBV6-5	-	TRBD1	TRBJ1-5	CASTTGIYSNQPQHF	TGTGCCAGCACGACAGGGATCTATAGCAATCAGCCCCAGCATTTT
TRBV15	-	-	TRBJ2-3	CATSRDGIARGSQYF	TGTGCCACCAGCAGAGATGGTATAGCTCGGGGTTCGCAGTATTTT
TRBV5-1	-	-	TRBJ1-6	CASSLAPDGISPLHF	TGCGCCAGCAGCTTGGCCCCCGACGGGATTTCACCCCTCCACTTT
TRBV19	-	-	TRBJ2-1	CASNQGSSYNEQFF	TGTGCCAGTAATCAGGGGAGCTCCTACAATGAGCAGTTCTTC
TRBV5-1	-	TRBD1	TRBJ1-3	CASSPEAQGAPGNTIYF	TGCGCCAGCAGCCCAGAGGCCCAGGGGGCGCCGGGAAACACCATATATTTT
TRBV5-8	once	-	TRBJ1-2	CASSWGGSGYTF	TGTGCCAGCAGCTGGGGGGGGAGTGGCTACACCTTC
TRBV28	once	-	TRBJ1-1	CASKFTENTEAFF	TGTGCCAGCAAGTTTACAGAGAACACTGAAGCTTTCTTT
TRBV18	-	TRBD1	TRBJ2-7	CASSPQGTGEQYF	TGTGCCAGCTCACCACAAGGGACAGGGGAGCAGTACTTC
TRBV10-3	-	-	TRBJ1-2	CAISESGAWGYTF	TGTGCCATCAGTGAGTCGGGGGCTTGGGGCTACACCTTC
TRBV30	-	-	TRBJ1-5	CAWSRSDNQPQHF	TGTGCCTGGAGTAGAAGCGACAATCAGCCCCAGCATTTT
TRBV10-2	-	TRBD1	TRBJ2-1	CASSFLDRVVSEQFF	TGCGCCAGCAGTTTTTTGGACAGGGTTGTAAGTGAGCAGTTCTTC
TRBV6-1	once	TRBD1	TRBJ1-1	CASSEALRAGGEAFF	TGTGCCAGCAGTGAAGCGCTACGGGCAGGGGGTGAAGCTTTCTTT
TRBV9	-	TRBD2	TRBJ2-7	CASSPRTSGYEQYF	TGTGCCAGCAGCCCTAGGACTAGCGGCTACGAGCAGTACTTC
TRBV27	-	TRBD1	TRBJ1-6	CASRSPGTDFSPLHF	TGTGCCAGCAGGTCCCCCGGGACAGATTTTTCACCCCTCCACTTT
TRBV6-5	once	TRBD2	TRBJ2-1	CASSTGRVSYNEQFF	TGTGCCAGCAGTACGGGGAGGGTATCCTACAATGAGCAGTTCTTC
TRBV6-6	once	-	TRBJ1-2	CASTPGGNYGYTF	TGTGCCAGCACCCCGGGAGGGAACTATGGCTACACCTTC
TRBV20-1	-	TRBD2	TRBJ2-7	CSASERGVLYEQYF	TGCAGTGCTAGTGAGCGGGGGGTCCTCTACGAGCAGTACTTC
TRBV6-5	-	-	TRBJ1-3	CASAQISGNTIYF	TGTGCCAGCGCCCAGATCTCTGGAAACACCATATATTTT
TRBV7-9	once	-	TRBJ1-4	CASSLGAFTGFYNEKLFF	TGTGCCAGCAGCTTAGGGGCATTTACAGGCTTCTATAATGAAAAACTGTTTTTT
TRBV4-3	-	-	TRBJ1-2	CASSQDLYPNYGYTF	TGCGCCAGCAGCCAAGATCTTTATCCTAACTATGGCTACACCTTC